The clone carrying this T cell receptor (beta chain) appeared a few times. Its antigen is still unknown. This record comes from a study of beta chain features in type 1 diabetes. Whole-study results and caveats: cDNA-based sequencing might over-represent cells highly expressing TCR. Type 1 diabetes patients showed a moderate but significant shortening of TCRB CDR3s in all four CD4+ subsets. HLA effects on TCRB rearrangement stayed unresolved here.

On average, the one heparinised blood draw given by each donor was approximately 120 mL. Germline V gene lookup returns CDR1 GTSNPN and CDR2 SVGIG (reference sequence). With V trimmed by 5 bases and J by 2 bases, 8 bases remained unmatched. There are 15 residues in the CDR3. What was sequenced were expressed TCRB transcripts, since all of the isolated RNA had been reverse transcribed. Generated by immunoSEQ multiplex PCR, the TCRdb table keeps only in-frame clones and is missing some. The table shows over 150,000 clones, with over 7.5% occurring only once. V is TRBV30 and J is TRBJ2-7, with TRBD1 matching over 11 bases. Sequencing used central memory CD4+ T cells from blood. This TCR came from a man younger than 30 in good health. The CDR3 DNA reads TGTGCCTGGGTAACTCCGGGACAGGGGGCCTACGAGCAGTACTTC. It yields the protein CAWVTPGQGAYEQYF.